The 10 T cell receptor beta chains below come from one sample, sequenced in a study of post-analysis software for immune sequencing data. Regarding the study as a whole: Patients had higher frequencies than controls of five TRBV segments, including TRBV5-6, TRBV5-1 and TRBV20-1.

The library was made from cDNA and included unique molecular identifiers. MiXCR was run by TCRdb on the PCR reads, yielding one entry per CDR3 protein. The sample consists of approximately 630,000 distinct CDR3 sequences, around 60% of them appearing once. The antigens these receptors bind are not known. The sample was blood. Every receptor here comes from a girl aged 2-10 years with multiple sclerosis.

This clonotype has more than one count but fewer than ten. CDR3 residues: CAISESARQETQYF. The CDR3 region has the DNA TGTGCCATCAGTGAGTCCGCGCGACAAGAGACCCAGTACTTC. This chain links TRBV10-3 with TRBJ2-5; D gene ambiguous. Trimming stripped 0 bases from V and 2 bases from J, with 7 bases between. From germline, CDR1 is ENHRY and CDR2 SYGVKD. This CDR3 is 14 amino acids long.

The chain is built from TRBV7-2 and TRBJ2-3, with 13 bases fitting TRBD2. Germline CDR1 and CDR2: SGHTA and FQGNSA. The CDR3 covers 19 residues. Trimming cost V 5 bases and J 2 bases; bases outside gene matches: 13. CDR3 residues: CASSRPGTSGDYFTDTQYF. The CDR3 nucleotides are TGTGCCAGCAGCCGGCCCGGGACTAGCGGGGATTATTTCACAGATACGCAGTATTTT.

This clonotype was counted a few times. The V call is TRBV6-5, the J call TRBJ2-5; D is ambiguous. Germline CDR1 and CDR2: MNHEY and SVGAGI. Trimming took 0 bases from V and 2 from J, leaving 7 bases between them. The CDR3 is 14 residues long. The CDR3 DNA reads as TGTGCCAGCAGTTACTCGATCTTTCAAGAGACCCAGTACTTC. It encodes CASSYSIFQETQYF.

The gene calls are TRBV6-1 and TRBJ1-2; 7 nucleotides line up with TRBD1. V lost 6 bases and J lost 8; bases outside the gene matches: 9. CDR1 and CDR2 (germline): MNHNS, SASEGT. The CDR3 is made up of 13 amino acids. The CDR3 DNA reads TGTGCCAGCAGCGAGGACAGGCTGTGGGGCTACACCTTC. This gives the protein CASSEDRLWGYTF.

The CDR3 region is CASSFSSSLYNEQFF. The CDR3, as DNA: TGCGCCAGCAGCTTTTCGTCTAGCCTCTACAATGAGCAGTTCTTC. The rearrangement joins TRBV5-1 to TRBJ2-1, with TRBD2 as a possible D gene (5 bases). The germline V and J ends were trimmed by 2 bases and 3 bases, with 12 bases remaining between them. This CDR3 has 15 residues. The germline gives CDR1 SGHRS, CDR2 YFSETQ.

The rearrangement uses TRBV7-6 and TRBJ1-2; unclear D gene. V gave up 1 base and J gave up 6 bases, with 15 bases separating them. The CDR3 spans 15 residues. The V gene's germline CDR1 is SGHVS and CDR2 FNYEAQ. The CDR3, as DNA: TGTGCCAGCAGCTTAGGGCTCAGCACCATGGATGGCTACACCTTC. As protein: CASSLGLSTMDGYTF.

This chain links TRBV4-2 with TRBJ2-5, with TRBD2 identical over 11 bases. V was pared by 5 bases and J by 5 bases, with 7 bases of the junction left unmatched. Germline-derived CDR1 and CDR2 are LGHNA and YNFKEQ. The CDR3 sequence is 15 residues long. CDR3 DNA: TGTGCCAGCAGCTCGACTAGCGGGGAACAGGAGACCCAGTACTTC. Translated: CASSSTSGEQETQYF.

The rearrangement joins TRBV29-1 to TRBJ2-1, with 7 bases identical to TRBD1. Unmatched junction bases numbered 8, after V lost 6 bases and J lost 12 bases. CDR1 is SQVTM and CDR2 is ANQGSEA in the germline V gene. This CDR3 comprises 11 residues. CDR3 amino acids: CSVPKGAAQFF. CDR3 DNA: TGCAGCGTCCCGAAGGGGGCAGCGCAGTTCTTC.

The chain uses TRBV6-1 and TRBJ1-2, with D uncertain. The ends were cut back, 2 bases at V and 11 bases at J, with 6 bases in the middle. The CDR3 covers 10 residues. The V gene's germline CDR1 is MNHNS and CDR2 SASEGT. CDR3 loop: CASSEIGYTF. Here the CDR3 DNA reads TGTGCCAGCAGTGAAATCGGGTACACCTTC.

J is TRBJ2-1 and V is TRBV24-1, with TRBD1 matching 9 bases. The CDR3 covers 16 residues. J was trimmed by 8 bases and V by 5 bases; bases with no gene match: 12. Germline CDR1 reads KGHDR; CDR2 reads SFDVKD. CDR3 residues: CATSAPGQGSPHEQFF. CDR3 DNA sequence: TGTGCCACCAGTGCCCCCGGACAGGGGAGTCCGCATGAGCAGTTCTTC.